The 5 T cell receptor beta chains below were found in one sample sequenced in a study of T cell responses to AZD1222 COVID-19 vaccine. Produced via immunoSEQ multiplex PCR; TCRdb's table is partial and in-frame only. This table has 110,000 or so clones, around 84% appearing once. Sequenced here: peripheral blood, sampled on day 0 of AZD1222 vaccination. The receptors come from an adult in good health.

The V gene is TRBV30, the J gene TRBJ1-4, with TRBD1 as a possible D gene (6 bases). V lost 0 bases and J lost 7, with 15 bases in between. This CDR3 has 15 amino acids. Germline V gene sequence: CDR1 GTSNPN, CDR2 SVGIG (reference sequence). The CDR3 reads CAWSVNGGSFEKLFF. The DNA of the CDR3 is TGTGCCTGGAGTGTAAACGGGGGCAGTTTTGAAAAACTGTTTTTT.

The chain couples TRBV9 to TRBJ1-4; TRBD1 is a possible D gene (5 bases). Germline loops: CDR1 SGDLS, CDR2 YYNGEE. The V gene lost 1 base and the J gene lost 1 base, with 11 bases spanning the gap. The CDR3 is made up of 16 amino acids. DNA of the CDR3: TGTGCCAGCAGCGTATTATCGGGGCAAACTAATGAAAAACTGTTTTTT. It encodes CASSVLSGQTNEKLFF.

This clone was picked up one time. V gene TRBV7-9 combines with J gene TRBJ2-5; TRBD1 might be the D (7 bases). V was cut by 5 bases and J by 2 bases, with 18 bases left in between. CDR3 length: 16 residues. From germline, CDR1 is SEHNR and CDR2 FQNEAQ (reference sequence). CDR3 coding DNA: TGTGCCAGCAGCCCCAGGGGGGACAGAGCTCAAGAGACCCAGTACTTC. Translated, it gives CASSPRGDRAQETQYF.

CDR3 nucleotides: TGTGCCAGCAGCCCGGGGACAGGGCGGCGGGGCTACACCTTC. Its translation is CASSPGTGRRGYTF. The chain is built from TRBV7-2 and TRBJ1-2, with 9 bases lining up with TRBD1. In germline, CDR1 is SGHTA, CDR2 FQGNSA. The CDR3 has 14 residues. V was pared by 5 bases and J by 8 bases, with 9 bases of the junction left unmatched.

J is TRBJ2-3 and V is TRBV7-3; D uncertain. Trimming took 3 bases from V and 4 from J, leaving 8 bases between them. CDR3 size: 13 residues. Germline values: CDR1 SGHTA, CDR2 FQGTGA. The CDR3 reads CASSFTRADTQYF. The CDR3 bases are TGTGCCAGCAGCTTCACTCGGGCAGATACGCAGTATTTT. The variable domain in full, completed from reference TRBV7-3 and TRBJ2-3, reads GAGVSQTPSNKVTEKGKYVELRCDPISGHTALYWYRQSLGQGPEFLIYFQGTGAADDSGLPNDRFFAVRPEGSVSTLKIQRTERGDSAVYLCASSFTRADTQYFGPGTRLTVL.